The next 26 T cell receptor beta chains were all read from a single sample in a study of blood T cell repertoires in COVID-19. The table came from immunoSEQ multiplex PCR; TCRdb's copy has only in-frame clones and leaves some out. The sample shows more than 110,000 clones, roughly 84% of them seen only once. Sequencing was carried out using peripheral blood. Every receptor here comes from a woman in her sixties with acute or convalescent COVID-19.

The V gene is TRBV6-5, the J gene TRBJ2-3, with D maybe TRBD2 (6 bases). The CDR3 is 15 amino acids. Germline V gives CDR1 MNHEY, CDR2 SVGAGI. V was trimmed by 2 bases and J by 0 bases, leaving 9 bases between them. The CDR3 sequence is CASSYGSGSTDTQYF. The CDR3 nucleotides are TGTGCCAGCAGTTACGGAAGCGGGAGCACAGATACGCAGTATTTT.

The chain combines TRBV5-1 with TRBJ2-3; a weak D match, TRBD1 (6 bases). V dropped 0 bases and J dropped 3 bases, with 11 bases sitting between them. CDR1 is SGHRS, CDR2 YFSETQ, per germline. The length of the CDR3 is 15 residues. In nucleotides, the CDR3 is TGCGCCAGCAGCTTGGAGGGACAAGGGACAGATACGCAGTATTTT. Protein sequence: CASSLEGQGTDTQYF.

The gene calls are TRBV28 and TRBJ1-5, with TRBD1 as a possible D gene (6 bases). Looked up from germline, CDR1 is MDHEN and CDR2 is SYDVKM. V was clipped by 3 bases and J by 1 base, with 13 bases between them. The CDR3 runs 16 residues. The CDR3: CASSFFQGSSNQPQHF. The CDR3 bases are TGTGCCAGCAGTTTCTTTCAGGGGTCAAGCAATCAGCCCCAGCATTTT. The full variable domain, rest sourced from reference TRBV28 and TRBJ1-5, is DVKVTQSSRYLVKRTGEKVFLECVQDMDHENMFWYRQDPGLGLRLIYFSYDVKMKEKGDIPEGYSVSREKKERFSLILESASTNQTSMYLCASSFFQGSSNQPQHFGDGTRLSIL.

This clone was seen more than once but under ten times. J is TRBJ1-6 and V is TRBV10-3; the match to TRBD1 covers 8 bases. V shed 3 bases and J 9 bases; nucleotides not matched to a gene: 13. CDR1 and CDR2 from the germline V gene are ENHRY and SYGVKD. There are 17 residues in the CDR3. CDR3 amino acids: CAISDGTGKSRSSPLHF. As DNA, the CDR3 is TGTGCCATCAGTGACGGGACAGGCAAATCCAGGAGTTCACCCCTCCACTTT.

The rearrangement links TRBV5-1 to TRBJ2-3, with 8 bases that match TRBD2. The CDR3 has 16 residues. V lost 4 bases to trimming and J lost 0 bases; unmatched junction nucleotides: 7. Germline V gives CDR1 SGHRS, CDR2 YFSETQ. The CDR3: CASSHTSGPSTDTQYF. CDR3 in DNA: TGCGCCAGCAGCCATACTAGCGGACCTAGCACAGATACGCAGTATTTT.

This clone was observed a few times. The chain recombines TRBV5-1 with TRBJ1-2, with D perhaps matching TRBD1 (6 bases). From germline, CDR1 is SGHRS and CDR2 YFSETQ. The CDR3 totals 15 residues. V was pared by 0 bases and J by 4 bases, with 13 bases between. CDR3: CASSLDGTPPYGYTF. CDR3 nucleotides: TGCGCCAGCAGCTTGGACGGGACACCACCCTATGGCTACACCTTC.

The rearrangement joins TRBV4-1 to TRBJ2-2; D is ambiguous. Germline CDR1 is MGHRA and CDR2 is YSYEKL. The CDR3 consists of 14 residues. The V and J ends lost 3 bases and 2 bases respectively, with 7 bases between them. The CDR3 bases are TGCGCCAGCAGCCAGCACAGCAACACCGGGGAGCTGTTTTTT. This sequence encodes CASSQHSNTGELFF.

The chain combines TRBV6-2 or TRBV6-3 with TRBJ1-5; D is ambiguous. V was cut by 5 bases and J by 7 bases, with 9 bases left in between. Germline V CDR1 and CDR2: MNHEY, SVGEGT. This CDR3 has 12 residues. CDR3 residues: CASSTGWQPQHF. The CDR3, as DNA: TGTGCCAGCAGTACGGGGTGGCAGCCCCAGCATTTT.

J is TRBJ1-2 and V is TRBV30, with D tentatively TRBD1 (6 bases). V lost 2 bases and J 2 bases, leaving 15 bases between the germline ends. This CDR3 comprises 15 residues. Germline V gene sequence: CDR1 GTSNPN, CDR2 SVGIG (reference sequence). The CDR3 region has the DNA TGTGCCTGGAGTCCATACAGGGTGGGGAACTATGGCTACACCTTC. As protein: CAWSPYRVGNYGYTF.

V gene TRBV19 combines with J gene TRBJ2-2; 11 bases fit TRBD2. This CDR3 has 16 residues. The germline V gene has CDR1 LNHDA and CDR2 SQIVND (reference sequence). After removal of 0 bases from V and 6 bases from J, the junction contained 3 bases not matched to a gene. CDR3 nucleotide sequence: TGTGCCAGTAGTATAGACACTAGCGGGAGTTCCGGGGAGCTGTTTTTT. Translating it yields CASSIDTSGSSGELFF.

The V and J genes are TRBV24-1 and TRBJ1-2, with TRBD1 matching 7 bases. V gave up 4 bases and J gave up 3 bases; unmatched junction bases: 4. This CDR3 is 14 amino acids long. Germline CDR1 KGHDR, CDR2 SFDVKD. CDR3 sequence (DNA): TGTGCCACCAGTGACCCTCAGGGGGACTATGGCTACACCTTC. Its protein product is CATSDPQGDYGYTF.

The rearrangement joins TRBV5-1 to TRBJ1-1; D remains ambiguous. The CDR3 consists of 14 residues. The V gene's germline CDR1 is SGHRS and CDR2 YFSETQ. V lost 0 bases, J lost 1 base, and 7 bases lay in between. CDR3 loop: CASSLATANTEAFF. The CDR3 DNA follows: TGCGCCAGCAGCTTGGCCACTGCGAACACTGAAGCTTTCTTT. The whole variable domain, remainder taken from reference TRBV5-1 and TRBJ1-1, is KAGVTQTPRYLIKTRGQQVTLSCSPISGHRSVSWYQQTPGQGLQFLFEYFSETQRNKGNFPGRFSGRQFSNSRSEMNVSTLELGDSALYLCASSLATANTEAFFGQGTRLTVV.

The CDR3 DNA reads as TGTGCCTGGGCTTTAGCGGGAGCGAGAGATACGCAGTATTTT. This gives the protein CAWALAGARDTQYF. J is TRBJ2-3 and V is TRBV30, with 9 bases lining up with TRBD2. The germline V gene encodes CDR1 GTSNPN and CDR2 SVGIG (reference sequence). The CDR3 contains 14 residues. Losses at the gene ends were 5 bases for V and 5 bases for J; bases not matched to a gene: 8.

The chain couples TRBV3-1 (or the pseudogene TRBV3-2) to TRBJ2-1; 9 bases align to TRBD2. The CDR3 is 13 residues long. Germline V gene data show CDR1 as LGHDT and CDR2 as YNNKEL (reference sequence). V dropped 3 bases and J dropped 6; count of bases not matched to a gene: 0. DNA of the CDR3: TGTGCCAGCAGCCAGGGACTAGCCAATGAGCAGTTCTTC. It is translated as CASSQGLANEQFF.

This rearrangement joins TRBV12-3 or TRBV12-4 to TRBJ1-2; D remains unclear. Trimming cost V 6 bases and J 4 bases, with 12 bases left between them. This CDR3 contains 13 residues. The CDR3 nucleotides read TGTGCCAGCAGCCCCGATGGCGGCTATGGCTACACCTTC. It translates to CASSPDGGYGYTF.

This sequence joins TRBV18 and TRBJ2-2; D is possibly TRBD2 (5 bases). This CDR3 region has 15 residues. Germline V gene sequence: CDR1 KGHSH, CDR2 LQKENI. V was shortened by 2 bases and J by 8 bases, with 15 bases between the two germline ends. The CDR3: CASSPGSGGSGELFF. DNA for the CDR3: TGTGCCAGCTCACCAGGGTCCGGCGGGTCGGGGGAGCTGTTTTTT. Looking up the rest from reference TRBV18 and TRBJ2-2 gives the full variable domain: NAGVMQNPRHLVRRRGQEARLRCSPMKGHSHVYWYRQLPEEGLKFMVYLQKENIIDESGMPKERFSAEFPKEGPSILRIQQVVRGDSAAYFCASSPGSGGSGELFFGEGSRLTVL.

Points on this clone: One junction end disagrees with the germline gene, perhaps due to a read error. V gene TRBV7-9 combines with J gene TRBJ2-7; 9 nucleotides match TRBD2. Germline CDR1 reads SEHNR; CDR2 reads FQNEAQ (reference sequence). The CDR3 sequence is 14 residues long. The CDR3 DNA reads TGTGCCAGCAGCGTAGCGGGAGCGTCCCACGAGCAGTACTTC. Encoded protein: CASSVAGASHEQYF.

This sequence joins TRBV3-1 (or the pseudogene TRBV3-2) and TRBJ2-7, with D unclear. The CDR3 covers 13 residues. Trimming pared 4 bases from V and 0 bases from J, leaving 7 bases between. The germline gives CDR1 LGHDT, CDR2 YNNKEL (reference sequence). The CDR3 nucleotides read TGTGCCAGCAGCCCACTGAGCTCCTACGAGCAGTACTTC. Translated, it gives CASSPLSSYEQYF.

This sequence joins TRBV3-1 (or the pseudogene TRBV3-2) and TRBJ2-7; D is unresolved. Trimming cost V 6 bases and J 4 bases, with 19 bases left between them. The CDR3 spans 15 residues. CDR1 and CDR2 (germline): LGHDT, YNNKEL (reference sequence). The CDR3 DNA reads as TGTGCCAGCAGTGCAAGTCCCAATTCTATGTACGAGCAGTACTTC. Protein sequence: CASSASPNSMYEQYF.

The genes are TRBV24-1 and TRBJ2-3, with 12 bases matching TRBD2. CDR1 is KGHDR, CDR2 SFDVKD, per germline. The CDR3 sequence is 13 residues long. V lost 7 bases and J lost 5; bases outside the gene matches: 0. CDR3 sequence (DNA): TGTGCCACCAGGGGACTAGCGGGAGATACGCAGTATTTT. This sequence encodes CATRGLAGDTQYF.

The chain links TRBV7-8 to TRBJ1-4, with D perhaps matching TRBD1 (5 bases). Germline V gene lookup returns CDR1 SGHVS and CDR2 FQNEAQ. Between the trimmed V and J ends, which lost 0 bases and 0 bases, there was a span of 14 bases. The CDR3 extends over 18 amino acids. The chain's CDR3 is CASSLARGRVATNEKLFF. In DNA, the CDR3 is TGTGCCAGCAGCTTAGCGCGGGGCAGGGTGGCAACTAATGAAAAACTGTTTTTT.

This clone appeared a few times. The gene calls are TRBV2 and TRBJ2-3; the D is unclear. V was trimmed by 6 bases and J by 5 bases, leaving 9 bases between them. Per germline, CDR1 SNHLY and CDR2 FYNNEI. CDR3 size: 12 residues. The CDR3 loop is CASSRLVDTQYF. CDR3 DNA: TGTGCCAGCAGCCGACTCGTAGATACGCAGTATTTT. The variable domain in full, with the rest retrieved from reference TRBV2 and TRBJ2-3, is EPEVTQTPSHQVTQMGQEVILRCVPISNHLYFYWYRQILGQKVEFLVSFYNNEISEKSEIFDDQFSVERPDGSNFTLKIRSTKLEDSAMYFCASSRLVDTQYFGPGTRLTVL.

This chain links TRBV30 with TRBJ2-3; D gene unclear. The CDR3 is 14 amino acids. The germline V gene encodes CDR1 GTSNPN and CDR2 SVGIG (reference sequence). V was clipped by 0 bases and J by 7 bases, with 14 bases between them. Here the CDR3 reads CAWSVSLNKNTQYF. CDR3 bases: TGTGCCTGGAGTGTGTCCCTCAACAAAAATACGCAGTATTTT.

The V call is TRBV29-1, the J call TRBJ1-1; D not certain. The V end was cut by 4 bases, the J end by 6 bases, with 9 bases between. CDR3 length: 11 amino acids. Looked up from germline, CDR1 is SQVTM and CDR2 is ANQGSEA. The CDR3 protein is CSVVGAAEAFF. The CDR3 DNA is TGCAGCGTTGTAGGAGCAGCTGAAGCTTTCTTT.

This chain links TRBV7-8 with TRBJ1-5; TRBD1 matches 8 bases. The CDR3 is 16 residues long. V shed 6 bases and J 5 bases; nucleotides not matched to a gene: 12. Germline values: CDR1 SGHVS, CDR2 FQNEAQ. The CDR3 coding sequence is TGTGCCAGCAGATCGACAGGGGCGGGCAAAGATCAGCCCCAGCATTTT. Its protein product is CASRSTGAGKDQPQHF.

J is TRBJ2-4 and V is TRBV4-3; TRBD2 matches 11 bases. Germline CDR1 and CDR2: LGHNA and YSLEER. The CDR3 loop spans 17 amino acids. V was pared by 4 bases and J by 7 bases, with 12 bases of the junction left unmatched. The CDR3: CASSLAYLAGGGNIQYF. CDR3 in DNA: TGCGCCAGCAGCCTCGCGTACCTAGCGGGAGGAGGTAACATTCAGTACTTC.